What follows is one T cell receptor beta chain and its context. Which antigen it targets is not known. Base qualities are missing; no much larger clone stands one base away. This record belongs to a study of control samples from healthy donors and cancer patients (dated by TCRdb to 2018 to 2020). V is cut by 3 bases and J by 8 bases, and the space between the germline ends is 19 bases. From the germline V gene, CDR1 is SNHLY and CDR2 is FYNNEI. Taken from cysteine to phenylalanine, the CDR3 has 15 residues. Only CDR3 DNA remains: 45 bases, in frame from the first base. Libraries were made using the immunoSEQ multiplex PCR assay. Entries here come from immuneACCESS through TCRdb and include only in-frame sequences with V and J called. Some clones fail to appear in such tables; in the studies checked, an unresolved V gene covers under half of the shortfall, and the cause of the remainder is unknown. The sample includes about 18,000 clones, with around four fifths observed a single time. Together, the top ten hold approximately 30% of the sample.

The chain joins TRBV2 to TRBJ1-1; the D gene is perhaps TRBD1, from 6 matching bases. The sequencing input was PBMCs. This clonotype originated in a woman in her seventies with lung cancer. In nucleotide form, the sequence is TGTGCCAGCAGTGAGGACAGAACACTGAGCCACGAAGCTTTCTTT. The encoded protein is CASSEDRTLSHEAFF. With all but the CDR3 taken from the reference TRBV2 and TRBJ1-1 genes, the full variable domain is: EPEVTQTPSHQVTQMGQEVILRCVPISNHLYFYWYRQILGQKVEFLVSFYNNEISEKSEIFDDQFSVERPDGSNFTLKIRSTKLEDSAMYFCASSEDRTLSHEAFFGQGTRLTVV.